This TCR beta chain was profiled in a study of blood T cell repertoires in COVID-19. For the study at large: Sources were T cells, B-cell-depleted T cells, or PBMCs; the material itself was cDNA or gDNA.

Only in-frame clones appear in the TCRdb table, and some are missing; sequencing was by immunoSEQ multiplex PCR. The top ten hold 8.1% of the sample, which has 160,000 or so clones, more than 65% seen once. This TCR came from a woman aged 55-69 years with COVID-19, enrolled during active disease. Sequencing was done on a sample of peripheral blood.

CDR3 sequence (DNA): TGTGCCAGCAGCTCCTGGGACAGGGGGCAACGCACAGATACGCAGTATTTT. Its translation is CASSSWDRGQRTDTQYF. The chain has TRBV7-8 and TRBJ2-3, with 12 positions matching TRBD1. Germline lookup yields CDR1 SGHVS and CDR2 FQNEAQ. This CDR3 is built from 17 residues. The V segment lost 4 bases and the J segment 1 base; nucleotides outside the gene matches: 6. The full variable domain, its missing parts supplied by reference TRBV7-8 and TRBJ2-3, is GAGVSQSPRYKVAKRGQDVALRCDPISGHVSLFWYQQALGQGPEFLTYFQNEAQLDKSGLPSDRFFAERPEGSVSTLKIQRTQQEDSAVYLCASSSWDRGQRTDTQYFGPGTRLTVL.